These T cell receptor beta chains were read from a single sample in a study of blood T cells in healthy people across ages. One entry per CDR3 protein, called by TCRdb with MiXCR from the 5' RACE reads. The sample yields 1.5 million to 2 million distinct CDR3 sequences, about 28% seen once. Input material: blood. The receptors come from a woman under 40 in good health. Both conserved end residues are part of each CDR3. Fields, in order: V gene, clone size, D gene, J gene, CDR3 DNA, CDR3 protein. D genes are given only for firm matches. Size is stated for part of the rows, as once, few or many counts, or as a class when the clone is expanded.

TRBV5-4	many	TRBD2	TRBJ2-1	TGTGCCAGCAGCTCGGGACTAGCGGGAGGTGTCGATAATGAGCAGTTCTTC	CASSSGLAGGVDNEQFF
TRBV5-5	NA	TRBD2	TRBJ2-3	TGTGCCAGCGCCCCGGTTAGCGGGGGGAACACAGATACGCAGTATTTT	CASAPVSGGNTDTQYF
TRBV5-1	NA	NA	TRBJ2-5	TGCGCCAGCAGCTTTTGGCGGAACCAAGAGACCCAGTACTTC	CASSFWRNQETQYF
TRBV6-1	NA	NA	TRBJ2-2	TGTGCCAGCATGGAGGCGTGGAGGGAGCTGTTTTTT	CASMEAWRELFF
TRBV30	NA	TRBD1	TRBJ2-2	TGTGCCTGTAGACAGGGCTCGAACACCGGGGAGCTGTTTTTT	CACRQGSNTGELFF
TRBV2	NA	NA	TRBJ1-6	TGTGCCAGCTCCTCGCAGGATGGTAGAGGTTCACCCCTCCACTTT	CASSSQDGRGSPLHF
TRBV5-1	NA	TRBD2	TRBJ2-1	TGCGCCAGCAGCTGGCTAGCGGGGTCAGACAATGAGCAGTTCTTC	CASSWLAGSDNEQFF
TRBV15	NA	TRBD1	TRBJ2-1	TGTGCCACCAGCAGAGTCGGGACAGGGACCTACAATGAGCAGTTCTTC	CATSRVGTGTYNEQFF
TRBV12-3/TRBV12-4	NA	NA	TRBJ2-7	TGTGCCAGCAGTTTTGGGATAGGGGGGCCTGAGCAGTACTTC	CASSFGIGGPEQYF
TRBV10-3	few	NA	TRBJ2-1	TGTGCCATCAGTGGCACGAATGGTGGTGAGCAGTTCTTC	CAISGTNGGEQFF
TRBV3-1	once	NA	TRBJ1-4	TGTGCCAGCAGCCAAGACCAAGGCGGTGACGGACCCTTGGAAAAACTGTTTTTT	CASSQDQGGDGPLEKLFF
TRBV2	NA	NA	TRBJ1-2	TGTGCCGCTGGCAACTATGGCTACACCTTC	CAAGNYGYTF
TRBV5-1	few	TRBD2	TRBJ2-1	TGCGCCAGCAGCCCGGGGGGGACGGCGGCCGTTGAGCAGTTCTTC	CASSPGGTAAVEQFF
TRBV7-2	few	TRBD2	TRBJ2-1	TGTGCCAGCAGCTTATCACGGGGGGATTACAATGAGCAGTTCTTC	CASSLSRGDYNEQFF
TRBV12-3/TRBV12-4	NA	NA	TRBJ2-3	TGTGCCAGCAGATTGAGAGCAGATACGCAGTATTTT	CASRLRADTQYF
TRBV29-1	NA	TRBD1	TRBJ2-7	TGCAGCTGCGGACAGGGAGAGTACAAGCAGTACTTC	CSCGQGEYKQYF
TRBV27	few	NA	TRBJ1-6	TGTGCCAGCAGTTATGGGGCAAGGTCCTATAATTCACCCCTCCACTTT	CASSYGARSYNSPLHF
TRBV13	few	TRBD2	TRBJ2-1	TGTGCCAGCAGCTACACGGGACTAGCAAATGAGCAGTTCTTC	CASSYTGLANEQFF
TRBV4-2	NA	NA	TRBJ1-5	TGTGCCAGCAGCCAAGATCTCGGTACGCGTGGGGGAGGGGATCAGCCCCAGCATTTT	CASSQDLGTRGGGDQPQHF
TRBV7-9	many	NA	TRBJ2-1	TGTGCCAGCAGCTTATGGGAGAGCGATGAGCAGTTCTTC	CASSLWESDEQFF
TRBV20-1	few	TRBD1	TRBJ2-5	TGCAGTGCTAGAGATTTGCGCGCGACAGGGAAGGGGGAGACCCAGTACTTC	CSARDLRATGKGETQYF
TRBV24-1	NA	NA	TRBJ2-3	TGTGCCACCAGTGAAAGAAGCACAGATACGCAGTATTTT	CATSERSTDTQYF
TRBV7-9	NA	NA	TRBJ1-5	TGTGCCAGCGGCCCCCAAGGGACCGTAAATCAGCCCCAGCATTTT	CASGPQGTVNQPQHF
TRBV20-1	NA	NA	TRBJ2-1	TGCAGTGCTAGAGATCTGGCTAGAGTACGAGACAATGAGCAGTTCTTC	CSARDLARVRDNEQFF
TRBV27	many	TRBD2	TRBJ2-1	TGTGCCAGCAGTTTGGGACTAGCGGGAGATGAGCAGTTCTTC	CASSLGLAGDEQFF
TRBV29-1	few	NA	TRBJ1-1	TGCAGCGTATCAGGGAGCGGCACTGAAGCTTTCTTT	CSVSGSGTEAFF